These T cell receptor beta chains were read from a single sample in a study of blood T cell repertoires in COVID-19. The protocol was immunoSEQ multiplex PCR, while the TCRdb copy is restricted to in-frame clones and leaves out a portion. Among roughly 43,000 clones, about nine tenths were seen once, and the ten largest hold 15% to 20%. The sample was peripheral blood. These receptors were obtained from a human donor in a cohort sampled during active COVID-19. The conserved cysteine and the conserved F or W are not part of the CDR3 here. Expanded clones get a size class; other rows say once, few or many, or leave the size out.

v_call,j_call,clone_size,cdr3_aa
TRBV28,TRBJ1-5,few,AGNRGGQPQH
TRBV18,TRBJ1-3,-,ASSTRSSGNTIY
TRBV12-3/TRBV12-4,TRBJ2-7,-,ASRDSASYEQY
TRBV19,TRBJ2-7,-,ASSPGLAGSYEQY
TRBV3-1/TRBV3-2,TRBJ2-2,-,ASSQEVSGGGGELF
TRBV27,TRBJ2-5,-,ASSLLASGSAETQY
TRBV30,TRBJ1-1,-,AWSLPGHGTEAF
TRBV6-5,TRBJ1-1,once,ASKTRGLNTEAF
TRBV1,TRBJ2-3,-,TSSHRGRVETDTQY
TRBV27,TRBJ1-6,-,ASRLGTGVGSPLH
TRBV12-5,TRBJ1-2,-,ASGLVIGGGASLHGYT
TRBV2,TRBJ1-6,-,ASTPGAGNSPLH
TRBV11-3,TRBJ2-7,-,ASSLRSSYEQY
TRBV7-6,TRBJ2-3,-,ASSPPDRPDTQY
TRBV5-1,TRBJ2-6,-,ASSLGDRDPGANVLT
TRBV7-6,TRBJ2-5,-,ASSLEAGSKQETQY
TRBV7-2,TRBJ2-7,-,ASSPDGRGRSYEQY
TRBV10-1,TRBJ2-1,-,ASSGTVGNEQF
TRBV9,TRBJ2-7,-,ASSVGAYYEQY
TRBV28,TRBJ1-1,-,ASSSTQVTEAF
TRBV2,TRBJ1-6,-,ASSHTSDNSPLH
TRBV4-2,TRBJ2-1,few,ASSELGREQF
TRBV5-5,TRBJ2-3,-,ASSTGQNTDTQY
TRBV5-1,TRBJ1-1,-,ASSLEAGVKTEAF
TRBV30,TRBJ2-2,-,AWSAGGPGELF
TRBV4-1,TRBJ2-7,-,ASSQDRVTSYEQY
TRBV5-4,TRBJ2-3,-,ASSPPGSSSTDTQY
TRBV30,TRBJ2-1,-,AWSTGMSYNEQF
TRBV27,TRBJ1-4,-,ASSLFRAGEKLF
TRBV19,TRBJ2-2,-,ASRPEFGTGELF
TRBV7-7,TRBJ2-3,-,ASSLSAGGADTQY
TRBV6-6,TRBJ1-5,-,ASQGGNQPQH